The 32 T cell receptor beta chains in this list originate from one sample, sequenced in a study of T cell responses to AZD1222 COVID-19 vaccine. Repertoires were generated with immunoSEQ multiplex PCR, while TCRdb's copy carries only in-frame clones and drops some. Altogether roughly 120,000 clones are present, roughly nine tenths being singletons, with the ten largest covering 6.5% to 9%. The specimen was peripheral blood, collected on day 0 of AZD1222 vaccination. The source of these receptors is an adult in good health.

The rearrangement uses TRBV7-8 and TRBJ2-7, with D possibly TRBD2 on 6 matching bases. Germline V CDR1 and CDR2: SGHVS, FQNEAQ. The CDR3 covers 18 residues. Trimming shortened V by 2 bases and J by 1 base, and 21 bases separated the two germline ends. The CDR3 reads CASSLRLAAAPGSYEQYF. CDR3 nucleotide sequence: TGTGCCAGCAGCTTACGTTTAGCGGCAGCCCCGGGGTCCTACGAGCAGTACTTC.

The J gene is TRBJ1-4, the V gene TRBV19; possibly TRBD1 for D (6 bases). The CDR3 loop spans 14 amino acids. Trimming left V 7 bases short and J 8 bases short, with 17 bases between. In germline, CDR1 is LNHDA, CDR2 SQIVND (reference sequence). This CDR3 reads CASTTQGSPEKLFF. The CDR3 nucleotides are TGTGCCAGTACCACACAGGGAAGTCCCGAAAAACTGTTTTTT.

This chain uses TRBV9 with TRBJ2-3; D is tentatively TRBD1 or TRBD2 (5 bases each). The CDR3 extends over 14 amino acids. CDR1 and CDR2 from the germline V gene are SGDLS and YYNGEE. The V end was cut by 4 bases, the J end by 5 bases, with 14 bases between. CDR3 DNA: TGTGCCAGCAGCCCCGGGACGACCGGAGATACGCAGTATTTT. The encoded protein is CASSPGTTGDTQYF.

The rearrangement links TRBV27 to TRBJ1-6; D uncertain. CDR3 length: 14 residues. The germline CDR1 and CDR2 sequences are MNHEY and SMNVEV (reference sequence). The V and J ends lost 4 bases and 9 bases respectively, with 13 bases between them. CDR3 bases: TGTGCCAGCAGTTCCCCCGCGTTGGGTTCACCCCTCCACTTT. It encodes CASSSPALGSPLHF.

The gene calls are TRBV19 and TRBJ1-3; D ambiguous. V gave up 9 bases and J gave up 2 bases, with 11 bases separating them. Germline-derived CDR1 and CDR2 are LNHDA and SQIVND (reference sequence). The CDR3 is made up of 13 amino acids. The CDR3 protein is CASYTRAGNTIYF. In DNA form, the CDR3 reads TGTGCCAGCTATACGAGGGCTGGAAACACCATATATTTT.

The genes are TRBV9 and TRBJ1-6; D is perhaps TRBD1 (6 bases). Trimming stripped 3 bases from V and 10 bases from J, with 14 bases between. This CDR3 is built from 14 residues. Looked up from germline, CDR1 is SGDLS and CDR2 is YYNGEE. DNA for the CDR3: TGTGCCAGCAGCGCACAGGGATCGAGATCACCCCTCCACTTT. It codes for CASSAQGSRSPLHF.

The chain joins TRBV29-1 to TRBJ1-1; 7 nucleotides align to TRBD1. Looked up from germline, CDR1 is SQVTM and CDR2 is ANQGSEA. This CDR3 is 15 amino acids long. V shed 6 bases and J 1 base; nucleotides not matched to a gene: 11. The CDR3 here is CSVHRQGFKNTEAFF. The CDR3 DNA is TGCAGCGTACATAGACAGGGATTCAAGAACACTGAAGCTTTCTTT. The full variable domain, completed using reference TRBV29-1 and TRBJ1-1, is SAVISQKPSRDICQRGTSLTIQCQVDSQVTMMFWYRQQPGQSLTLIATANQGSEATYESGFVIDKFPISRPNLTFSTLTVSNMSPEDSSIYLCSVHRQGFKNTEAFFGQGTRLTVV.

The genes are TRBV6-5 and TRBJ1-1, with D possibly being TRBD1 (5 bases). Germline loops: CDR1 MNHEY, CDR2 SVGAGI. V lost 5 bases and J lost 1, with 8 bases in between. CDR3 length: 13 amino acids. CDR3 loop: CASSQGRNTEAFF. CDR3 DNA: TGTGCCAGCAGTCAGGGTAGGAACACTGAAGCTTTCTTT.

The chain recombines TRBV7-9 with TRBJ2-7, with D maybe TRBD1 (5 bases). Trimming removed 2 bases at V and 3 bases at J, with 14 bases between. The CDR3 totals 15 residues. Germline CDR1 is SEHNR and CDR2 is FQNEAQ (reference sequence). DNA for the CDR3: TGTGCCAGCAGCTTATCAACAGGTTCCTACTACGAGCAGTACTTC. Translating it yields CASSLSTGSYYEQYF.

The J gene is TRBJ2-1, the V gene TRBV5-1; D call uncertain. Trimming pared 2 bases from V and 6 bases from J, leaving 9 bases between. Germline CDR1 and CDR2: SGHRS and YFSETQ. The CDR3 totals 13 residues. The CDR3 sequence is CASSFPATNEQFF. The CDR3, as DNA: TGCGCCAGCAGCTTCCCGGCTACCAATGAGCAGTTCTTC.

This clone showed up just once. This chain joins TRBV7-9 and TRBJ1-6; D is uncertain. Germline loops: CDR1 SEHNR, CDR2 FQNEAQ (reference sequence). The V gene lost 6 bases and the J gene lost 5 bases, with 17 bases spanning the gap. The CDR3 consists of 16 residues. In nucleotides, the CDR3 is TGTGCCAGCAGTTCTGGAAATGGGTCGGATAATTCACCCCTCCACTTT. It specifies CASSSGNGSDNSPLHF. Drawing the rest from reference TRBV7-9 and TRBJ1-6, the complete variable domain is DTGVSQNPRHKITKRGQNVTFRCDPISEHNRLYWYRQTLGQGPEFLTYFQNEAQLEKSRLLSDRFSAERPKGSFSTLEIQRTEQGDSAMYLCASSSGNGSDNSPLHFGNGTRLTVT.

The CDR3 sequence is CASSWGSTGELFF. The CDR3 DNA reads TGCGCCAGCAGTTGGGGAAGCACCGGGGAGCTGTTTTTT. The chain combines TRBV5-1 with TRBJ2-2, with D unresolved. This CDR3 region has 13 residues. From germline, CDR1 is SGHRS and CDR2 YFSETQ. V shed 5 bases and J shed 4 bases, with 9 bases lying between them.

The chain couples TRBV2 to TRBJ1-4, with unresolved D. The length of the CDR3 is 14 residues. V was pared by 7 bases and J by 0 bases, with 9 bases between. Germline V CDR1 and CDR2: SNHLY, FYNNEI. CDR3 residues: CASKAATTNEKLFF. DNA for the CDR3: TGTGCCAGCAAGGCAGCCACAACTAATGAAAAACTGTTTTTT.

The rearrangement uses TRBV6-5 and TRBJ1-3; tentative D call: TRBD1 (6 bases). From germline, CDR1 is MNHEY and CDR2 SVGAGI. The CDR3 is 14 residues long. Trimming stripped 5 bases from V and 4 bases from J, with 12 bases between. CDR3: CASSKGVEGNTIYF. CDR3 nucleotides: TGTGCCAGCAGTAAGGGGGTAGAGGGAAACACCATATATTTT.

The chain has TRBV9 and TRBJ2-5; 8 nucleotides align to TRBD1. V lost 3 bases and J lost 2; bases outside the gene matches: 9. CDR1 and CDR2 (germline): SGDLS, YYNGEE. This CDR3 comprises 16 residues. CDR3 DNA sequence: TGTGCCAGCAGCGACCGACAGGGGTTACAGCAAGAGACCCAGTACTTC. Protein sequence: CASSDRQGLQQETQYF.

The chain couples TRBV19 to TRBJ2-7; no definite D call. The V end was cut by 5 bases, the J end by 2 bases, with 7 bases between. The CDR3 loop spans 12 amino acids. Germline CDR1 is LNHDA and CDR2 is SQIVND (reference sequence). In DNA, the CDR3 is TGTGCCAGTAGTCCTGGGACCTACGAGCAGTACTTC. It codes for CASSPGTYEQYF.

This clone has more than one count but fewer than ten. The chain is built from TRBV29-1 and TRBJ2-7, with 8 bases fitting TRBD1. The V segment lost 7 bases and the J segment 2 bases; nucleotides outside the gene matches: 1. The CDR3 contains 11 residues. Germline V gene sequence: CDR1 SQVTM, CDR2 ANQGSEA. The CDR3 DNA reads as TGCAGCGGGACAGGGACCTACGAGCAGTACTTC. The encoded protein is CSGTGTYEQYF.

The chain recombines TRBV28 with TRBJ2-7; 7 bases are shared with TRBD2. CDR3 length: 14 residues. CDR1 MDHEN and CDR2 SYDVKM come from the germline V gene. V lost 8 bases and J lost 5; bases outside the gene matches: 12. CDR3 loop: CASGGGEGFHEQYF. The CDR3 DNA follows: TGTGCCAGCGGGGGGGGAGAAGGTTTCCACGAGCAGTACTTC.

This clone was counted between two and nine times. This chain links TRBV6-5 with TRBJ2-2; D possibly corresponds to TRBD1 (5 bases). Germline CDR1 MNHEY, CDR2 SVGAGI. Deletions cut 0 bases from V and 4 bases from J, with 6 bases between. The CDR3 runs to 14 residues. CDR3 coding DNA: TGTGCCAGCAGTTACTCAGGGGTCACCGGGGAGCTGTTTTTT. As protein: CASSYSGVTGELFF.

The chain has TRBV14 and TRBJ2-3; 14 nucleotides match TRBD2. Looked up from germline, CDR1 is SGHDN and CDR2 is FVKESK. CDR3 length: 17 amino acids. The ends lost 5 bases at V and 4 bases at J; junction bases unmatched: 8. CDR3 nucleotide sequence: TGTGCCAGCAGCTCCGCCGGGACTAGCGGGGGAGCAGATACGCAGTATTTT. Amino acids: CASSSAGTSGGADTQYF.

J is TRBJ1-4 and V is TRBV7-9, with D uncertain. Per the germline V gene, CDR1 is SEHNR and CDR2 is FQNEAQ (reference sequence). The V end was cut by 4 bases, the J end by 4 bases, with 1 base between. The CDR3 is made up of 11 amino acids. The CDR3 sequence is CASSYNEKLFF. CDR3 DNA: TGTGCCAGCAGCTATAATGAAAAACTGTTTTTT.

This clone came up once. J is TRBJ2-2 and V is TRBV6-5; perhaps TRBD2 as D (6 bases). The CDR3 contains 13 residues. CDR1 is MNHEY, CDR2 SVGAGI, per germline. Deletions cut 7 bases from V and 0 bases from J, with 6 bases between. The CDR3 region has the DNA TGTGCCAGCAAGCGGGCGAACACCGGGGAGCTGTTTTTT. Its protein is CASKRANTGELFF.

The chain links TRBV3-1 (or the pseudogene TRBV3-2) to TRBJ1-4, with 7 bases fitting TRBD1. The CDR3 has 16 amino acids. V was pared by 3 bases and J by 12 bases, with 16 bases of the junction left unmatched. Per the germline V gene, CDR1 is LGHDT and CDR2 is YNNKEL (reference sequence). CDR3 protein: CASSHLRQGGVGELFF. For the CDR3, the DNA is TGTGCCAGCAGCCATCTCAGGCAGGGGGGGGTAGGAGAACTGTTTTTT.

The gene calls are TRBV5-4 and TRBJ1-1; the D is unclear. Germline lookup yields CDR1 SGHNT and CDR2 YYREEE (reference sequence). The CDR3 has 15 amino acids. The V gene lost 4 bases and the J gene lost 1 base, with 14 bases spanning the gap. CDR3 in DNA: TGTGCCAGCAGCCCCGAGTTATTCGGGAACACTGAAGCTTTCTTT. Amino acids: CASSPELFGNTEAFF.

The gene calls are TRBV4-2 and TRBJ1-5; D perhaps matches TRBD1 (6 bases). V gave up 0 bases and J gave up 4 bases, with 13 bases separating them. CDR1 is LGHNA and CDR2 is YNFKEQ in the germline V gene. The CDR3 consists of 16 residues. The CDR3 nucleotides read TGTGCCAGCAGCCAAGAGGAGGGGGGTGGGAATCAGCCCCAGCATTTT. This codes for CASSQEEGGGNQPQHF.

The chain carries TRBV5-5 and TRBJ2-7; the D is unclear. CDR3 size: 12 residues. Trimming cost V 4 bases and J 11 bases, with 16 bases left between them. The germline CDR1 and CDR2 sequences are SGHKS and YYEKEE (reference sequence). CDR3 coding DNA: TGTGCCAGCAGCACCGGTGGGGATGTGAAGTACTTC. Encoded protein: CASSTGGDVKYF.

The chain couples TRBV18 to TRBJ1-4; 9 nucleotides align to TRBD1. The CDR3 runs 15 residues. Unmatched junction bases numbered 13, after V lost 6 bases and J lost 11 bases. Germline V gene lookup returns CDR1 KGHSH and CDR2 LQKENI. CDR3 sequence reads: CASSPKGTGPRKLFF. DNA for the CDR3: TGTGCCAGCTCCCCAAAAGGGACAGGGCCGAGGAAACTGTTTTTT.

About this clone: Compared with germline, one end of the junction differs, possibly owing to a read error. The V gene is TRBV11-2, the J gene TRBJ2-6, with D maybe TRBD2 (6 bases). The CDR3 totals 16 residues. Germline values: CDR1 SGHAT, CDR2 FQNNGV. The CDR3 protein is CASSPRASAGANVLTF. As DNA, the CDR3 is TGTGCCAGCAGCCCCCGGGCTAGCGCTGGGGCCAACGTCCTGACTTTT.

The chain has TRBV18 and TRBJ2-5; 8 nucleotides match TRBD1. The CDR3 totals 13 residues. Losses at the gene ends were 5 bases for V and 4 bases for J; bases not matched to a gene: 3. Looked up from germline, CDR1 is KGHSH and CDR2 is LQKENI. CDR3 coding DNA: TGTGCCAGCTCATTCGGACAGGGAGAGACCCAGTACTTC. Translation: CASSFGQGETQYF.

V is TRBV25-1 and J is TRBJ1-1; D unclear. V lost 4 bases, J lost 3 bases, and 9 bases lay in between. CDR1 and CDR2 from the germline V gene are MGHDK and SYGVNS. The CDR3 has 13 amino acids. CDR3 sequence reads: CASSASLYTEAFF. The CDR3 DNA is TGTGCCAGCAGTGCGTCCCTGTACACTGAAGCTTTCTTT.

The V call is TRBV7-2, the J call TRBJ1-3, with 11 bases identical to TRBD1. V lost 6 bases to trimming and J lost 6 bases; unmatched junction nucleotides: 7. This CDR3 region has 15 residues. CDR1 and CDR2 from the germline V gene are SGHTA and FQGNSA. This chain's CDR3 is CASRPDRGPENTIYF. CDR3 nucleotide sequence: TGTGCCAGCAGACCGGACAGGGGGCCGGAAAACACCATATATTTT.

The V and J genes are TRBV21-1 and TRBJ1-5; the D call of TRBD1 is as the table states it, not checked on the DNA. TRBV21-1 is assigned pseudogene status. This CDR3 spans 16 amino acids. The CDR3 DNA follows: TGTGCCAGCAGCGAAGGTGAAGACAGCCTCAATCAGCCCCAGCATTTT. This translates into CASSEGEDSLNQPQHF.